These 26 T cell receptor beta chains originate from one sample sequenced in a study of shared clonotypes between healthy human individuals. The data were produced by immunoSEQ multiplex PCR, yet TCRdb's version contains in-frame clones alone and is incomplete. Of more than 2,000,000 clones listed, around nine tenths are singletons. Sequencing input: naive CD4+ T cells sorted from blood. Subset described: CD45RA+ positively selected. The receptor source for this set is a man aged 18 to 29 in good health.

The gene calls are TRBV5-1 and TRBJ2-5; tentative D call: TRBD1 (6 bases). Germline CDR1 and CDR2: SGHRS and YFSETQ. The CDR3 runs 15 residues. Trimming left V 2 bases short and J 5 bases short, with 16 bases between. The CDR3 loop reads CASSLSTGNGETQYF. CDR3 DNA: TGCGCCAGCAGCTTATCAACAGGGAATGGGGAGACCCAGTACTTC.

The chain carries TRBV7-9 and TRBJ1-4; a possible D gene is TRBD1 (5 bases). The CDR3 sequence is 15 residues long. Germline V gene lookup returns CDR1 SEHNR and CDR2 FQNEAQ (reference sequence). Trimming took 11 bases from V and 4 from J, leaving 20 bases between them. CDR3 sequence: CASSPSQGGNEKLFF. DNA for the CDR3: TGTGCCTCATCCCCTAGTCAGGGCGGTAATGAAAAACTGTTTTTT.

CDR3 sequence reads: CSVVKTSDNEQFF. The DNA for the CDR3 is TGCAGCGTTGTTAAGACTAGCGACAATGAGCAGTTCTTC. J is TRBJ2-1 and V is TRBV29-1; 8 bases match TRBD2. The CDR3 has 13 amino acids. The ends lost 4 bases at V and 5 bases at J; junction bases unmatched: 4. Looked up from germline, CDR1 is SQVTM and CDR2 is ANQGSEA.

This chain uses TRBV27 with TRBJ2-7, with 9 bases identical to TRBD1. Germline CDR1 MNHEY, CDR2 SMNVEV (reference sequence). The junction had 10 bases not matched to a gene; V was cut back by 10 bases and J by 3 bases. There are 14 residues in the CDR3. The CDR3 sequence is CATRRDREFYEQYF. The CDR3 DNA is TGTGCCACCAGAAGGGACAGGGAGTTCTACGAGCAGTACTTC.

This chain connects TRBV14 to TRBJ2-7; 7 bases line up with TRBD1. This CDR3 comprises 18 residues. Germline assignment: CDR1 SGHDN and CDR2 FVKESK. Unmatched junction bases numbered 13, after V lost 0 bases and J lost 2 bases. The CDR3 DNA follows: TGTGCCAGCAGCCAAGAAGTGGCAGGAGACAGGGTACCCTACGAGCAGTACTTC. Residues: CASSQEVAGDRVPYEQYF.

The chain couples TRBV6-5 to TRBJ2-7, with 11 positions matching TRBD2. Germline V gene data show CDR1 as MNHEY and CDR2 as SVGAGI. The CDR3 runs to 15 residues. J lost 6 bases, V lost 6 bases, and 10 bases had no gene match. The CDR3: CASRDTSGSHREQYF. The CDR3 DNA follows: TGTGCCAGCAGGGACACTAGCGGGAGTCATCGCGAGCAGTACTTC.

The chain joins TRBV30 to TRBJ1-2; D perhaps matches TRBD1 (6 bases). The length of the CDR3 is 13 residues. Trimming shortened V by 3 bases and J by 8 bases, and 16 bases separated the two germline ends. CDR1 GTSNPN and CDR2 SVGIG come from the germline V gene (reference sequence). CDR3 residues: CAWSDRFGKGYTF. In DNA form, the CDR3 reads TGTGCCTGGAGCGACAGGTTTGGGAAGGGCTACACCTTC.

This chain joins TRBV7-2 and TRBJ2-3, with 9 bases identical to TRBD2. V lost 2 bases, J lost 6 bases, and 6 bases stayed unmatched. The CDR3 consists of 15 residues. The V gene's germline CDR1 is SGHTA and CDR2 FQGNSA. The CDR3 loop reads CASSLTGGRGDTQYF. CDR3 coding DNA: TGTGCCAGCAGCTTAACGGGCGGGAGGGGGGATACGCAGTATTTT.

The chain links TRBV7-2 to TRBJ2-1; D gene ambiguous. The CDR3 is made up of 14 amino acids. Per the germline V gene, CDR1 is SGHTA and CDR2 is FQGNSA. With 0 bases removed from V and 7 bases from J, the gap between germline ends came to 10 bases. CDR3 bases: TGTGCCAGCAGCTTAGCGCTTGGGAAAAATGAGCAGTTCTTC. Protein: CASSLALGKNEQFF.

This clone appeared a few times. This rearrangement joins TRBV5-4 to TRBJ2-7; D uncertain. Trimming left V 0 bases short and J 6 bases short, with 7 bases between. The CDR3 runs 12 residues. The germline gives CDR1 SGHNT, CDR2 YYREEE (reference sequence). The CDR3 DNA reads as TGTGCCAGCAGCTTGGCAGGTAGCGAGCAGTACTTC. As protein: CASSLAGSEQYF.

This clone was detected once. The chain combines TRBV5-1 with TRBJ1-4; 8 bases line up with TRBD1. Unmatched junction bases numbered 6, after V lost 0 bases and J lost 8 bases. There are 15 residues in the CDR3. CDR1 is SGHRS and CDR2 is YFSETQ in the germline V gene. CDR3 in DNA: TGCGCCAGCAGCTTGGAAGGGACAGGAAGGGAAAAACTGTTTTTT. Amino acid sequence: CASSLEGTGREKLFF.

CDR3 bases: TGTGCCTGGAGTGAAGGAAGCAGGAATTCACCCCTCCACTTT. Amino acids: CAWSEGSRNSPLHF. The gene calls are TRBV30 and TRBJ1-6; D is unresolved. Germline assignment: CDR1 GTSNPN and CDR2 SVGIG (reference sequence). V was clipped by 1 base and J by 7 bases, with 11 bases between them. The CDR3 is made up of 14 amino acids.

This chain joins TRBV30 and TRBJ1-2; TRBD1 agrees at 7 bases. Germline CDR1 GTSNPN, CDR2 SVGIG (reference sequence). V gave up 1 base and J gave up 4 bases; unmatched junction bases: 3. This CDR3 comprises 13 residues. For the CDR3, the DNA is TGTGCCTGGAGTGGGGACAGCCTCTATGGCTACACCTTC. Its protein product is CAWSGDSLYGYTF. The full variable domain, rest sourced from reference TRBV30 and TRBJ1-2, is SQTIHQWPATLVQPVGSPLSLECTVEGTSNPNLYWYRQAAGRGLQLLFYSVGIGQISSEVPQNLSASRPQDRQFILSSKKLLLSDSGFYLCAWSGDSLYGYTFGSGTRLTVV.

The CDR3 nucleotides read TGTGCCTGGAGTACGGGGGTCGGGGGTGGCTACACCTTC. This translates into CAWSTGVGGGYTF. The chain uses TRBV30 and TRBJ1-2, with D perhaps matching TRBD1 (5 bases). V lost 2 bases to trimming and J lost 7 bases, with 14 bases between them. Germline V CDR1 and CDR2: GTSNPN, SVGIG (reference sequence). This CDR3 has 13 residues.

This clone was counted a single time. The CDR3 is CASSQGQSPHNEQFF. The CDR3 DNA sequence: TGTGCCAGCAGCCAAGGACAGTCCCCCCACAATGAGCAGTTCTTC. The chain has TRBV5-6 and TRBJ2-1; TRBD1 is a possible D gene (6 bases). The CDR3 is 15 amino acids. The V gene lost 4 bases and the J gene lost 5 bases, with 16 bases spanning the gap. CDR1 SGHDT and CDR2 YYEEEE come from the germline V gene. The full variable domain, with the rest looked up from reference TRBV5-6 and TRBJ2-1, is DAGVTQSPTHLIKTRGQQVTLRCSPKSGHDTVSWYQQALGQGPQFIFQYYEEEERQRGNFPDRFSGHQFPNYSSELNVNALLLGDSALYLCASSQGQSPHNEQFFGPGTRLTVL.

In this sample, this clone turned up a few times. Within the sample, other DNA sequences also encode this same CDR3. The genes are TRBV18 and TRBJ1-3; 7 nucleotides line up with TRBD1. The CDR3 length is 14 residues. The germline V gene has CDR1 KGHSH and CDR2 LQKENI. V shed 6 bases, J shed 2 bases, and the junction held 4 bases outside the gene matches. CDR3 sequence reads: CASSRGTAGNTIYF. The CDR3 bases are TGTGCCAGCTCTCGCGGGACAGCTGGAAACACCATATATTTT.

The chain combines TRBV11-2 with TRBJ2-5; D might be TRBD1 (5 bases). Deletions cut 7 bases from V and 1 base from J, with 16 bases between. The CDR3 totals 15 residues. The germline gives CDR1 SGHAT, CDR2 FQNNGV. For the CDR3, the DNA is TGTGCCAGCATAAGGGTCGGTGGGGCCCAAGAGACCCAGTACTTC. Its translation: CASIRVGGAQETQYF.

The V call is TRBV28, the J call TRBJ2-3; TRBD2 matches 8 bases. J gave up 5 bases and V 5 bases, and 9 bases lay outside the gene matches. This CDR3 is 15 amino acids long. Germline CDR1 is MDHEN and CDR2 is SYDVKM. The CDR3 region has the DNA TGTGCCAGCAGTGCCGGGGGGGGCGCGGTAGATACGCAGTATTTT. Translating it yields CASSAGGGAVDTQYF.

The V gene is TRBV6-5, the J gene TRBJ1-6, with 7 bases fitting TRBD1. This CDR3 contains 13 residues. V lost 6 bases to trimming and J lost 10 bases; unmatched junction nucleotides: 6. CDR1 and CDR2 (germline): MNHEY, SVGAGI. CDR3 DNA: TGTGCCAGCAGGCCAACAGGGGAATCACCCCTCCACTTT. Translation gives CASRPTGESPLHF.

The chain is built from TRBV5-6 and TRBJ1-4; 8 bases are a match to TRBD1. Germline V CDR1 and CDR2: SGHDT, YYEEEE. The CDR3 totals 14 residues. V gave up 0 bases and J gave up 8 bases; unmatched junction bases: 3. The CDR3 is CASSLGTGREKLFF. CDR3 coding DNA: TGTGCCAGCAGCTTGGGGACAGGGCGGGAAAAACTGTTTTTT.

This rearrangement joins TRBV2 to TRBJ1-5; D is unclear. The germline V gene encodes CDR1 SNHLY and CDR2 FYNNEI. The V end lost 4 bases, the J end lost 2 bases, and 9 bases lay between the germline ends. The CDR3 runs 14 residues. CDR3 sequence reads: CASSVGVGNQPQHF. CDR3 DNA sequence: TGTGCCAGCAGTGTTGGAGTCGGCAATCAGCCCCAGCATTTT.

The rearrangement links TRBV19 to TRBJ2-3, with a tentative D call TRBD1 (6 bases). CDR1 is LNHDA and CDR2 is SQIVND in the germline V gene (reference sequence). This CDR3 comprises 15 residues. Trimming took 8 bases from V and 3 from J, leaving 18 bases between them. In DNA form, the CDR3 reads TGTGCCAGTTCCCCCCTGGACAGTACGACAGATACGCAGTATTTT. Its protein is CASSPLDSTTDTQYF.

The chain is built from TRBV28 and TRBJ1-6; maybe TRBD1 (6 bases). The CDR3 runs 17 residues. Germline CDR1 and CDR2: MDHEN and SYDVKM. Trimming left V 5 bases short and J 3 bases short, with 17 bases between. The CDR3 sequence is CASSRGTLGGYNSPLHF. The CDR3 nucleotides are TGTGCCAGCAGTCGAGGGACACTTGGGGGCTATAATTCACCCCTCCACTTT.

The chain carries TRBV6-1 and TRBJ2-6; D remains unclear. The V gene's germline CDR1 is MNHNS and CDR2 SASEGT. The CDR3 contains 16 residues. V was pared by 4 bases and J by 0 bases, with 10 bases between. CDR3 loop: CASSAGYTSGANVLTF. The DNA for the CDR3 is TGTGCCAGCAGTGCTGGATACACCTCTGGGGCCAACGTCCTGACTTTC.

The sample holds one count of this clone. The V gene is TRBV6-5, the J gene TRBJ2-7; 11 nucleotides match TRBD2. There are 15 residues in the CDR3. Germline-derived CDR1 and CDR2 are MNHEY and SVGAGI. Losses at the gene ends were 5 bases for V and 0 bases for J; bases not matched to a gene: 3. This chain's CDR3 is CASSLAGGASYEQYF. CDR3 sequence (DNA): TGTGCCAGCAGTCTAGCGGGAGGCGCCTCCTACGAGCAGTACTTC.

The V gene is TRBV15, the J gene TRBJ2-1; 10 bases are shared with TRBD2. The CDR3 is 17 residues long. Germline lookup yields CDR1 LNHNV and CDR2 YYDKDF (reference sequence). V lost 6 bases, J lost 2 bases, and 10 bases stayed unmatched. The CDR3 protein is CATRHTLAGEAYNEQFF. The DNA of the CDR3 is TGTGCCACCAGGCACACGCTAGCGGGAGAGGCCTACAATGAGCAGTTCTTC.